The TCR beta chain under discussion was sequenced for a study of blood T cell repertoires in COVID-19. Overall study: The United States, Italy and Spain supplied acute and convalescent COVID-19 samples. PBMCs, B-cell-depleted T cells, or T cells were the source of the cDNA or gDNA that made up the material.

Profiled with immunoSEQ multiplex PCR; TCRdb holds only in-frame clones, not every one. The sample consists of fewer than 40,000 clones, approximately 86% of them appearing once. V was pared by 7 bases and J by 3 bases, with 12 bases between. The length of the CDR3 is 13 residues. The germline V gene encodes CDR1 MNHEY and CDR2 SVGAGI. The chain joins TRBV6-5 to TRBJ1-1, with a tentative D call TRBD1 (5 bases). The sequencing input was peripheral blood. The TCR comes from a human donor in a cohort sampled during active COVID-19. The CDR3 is CASNSDSYTEAFF. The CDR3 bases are TGTGCCAGCAATTCCGACAGTTACACTGAAGCTTTCTTT.